This entry features one T cell receptor beta chain sequence. The CDR3 consists of 13 residues. Per the germline V gene, CDR1 is MNHNS and CDR2 is SASEGT. Trimming removed 4 bases from V and 1 base from J, with 7 bases in between. These data are taken from a study of T cell changes during pregnancy in multiple sclerosis. Method: immunoSEQ multiplex PCR; TCRdb's copy keeps in-frame clones and lacks some. This table holds about 60,000 clones, almost 95% found once. The TCR comes from a female donor with multiple sclerosis, enrolled in a pregnancy study. This rearrangement joins TRBV6-1 to TRBJ1-1; maybe TRBD1 (5 bases). The material sequenced was peripheral blood, taken in the first trimester of pregnancy. CDR3 loop: CASSAGENTEAFF. In DNA, the CDR3 is TGTGCCAGCAGTGCGGGGGAGAACACTGAAGCTTTCTTT.